What follows are 23 T cell receptor beta chains derived from one specimen sequenced in a study of T cell changes during pregnancy in multiple sclerosis. The repertoire was sequenced with immunoSEQ multiplex PCR; TCRdb's copy has only in-frame clones and lacks some. The repertoire holds around 70,000 clones, with about 90% as singletons. The sample consisted of peripheral blood, taken in the second trimester of pregnancy. These receptors all stem from a female donor with multiple sclerosis, enrolled in a pregnancy study.

This clone was seen once. The chain carries TRBV7-2 and TRBJ1-2; TRBD1 is a possible D gene (5 bases). Germline V gene data show CDR1 as SGHTA and CDR2 as FQGNSA. V lost 2 bases and J lost 3, with 19 bases in between. CDR3 length: 17 residues. The CDR3 nucleotides read TGTGCCAGCAGCTTAAGGAGTGGAGTGACAGACGACTATGGCTACACCTTC. It specifies CASSLRSGVTDDYGYTF.

The rearrangement uses TRBV19 and TRBJ1-1; D perhaps matches TRBD1 (5 bases). The CDR3 contains 13 residues. CDR1 LNHDA and CDR2 SQIVND come from the germline V gene (reference sequence). Trimming took 2 bases from V and 5 from J, leaving 9 bases between them. The CDR3 DNA reads TGTGCCAGTAGTATAAGGGGAAGTACTGAAGCTTTCTTT. Translating it yields CASSIRGSTEAFF. The full variable domain, in which reference TRBV19 and TRBJ1-1 provide the parts outside the CDR3, is DGGITQSPKYLFRKEGQNVTLSCEQNLNHDAMYWYRQDPGQGLRLIYYSQIVNDFQKGDIAEGYSVSREKKESFPLTVTSAQKNPTAFYLCASSIRGSTEAFFGQGTRLTVV.

Regarding this clone: A read error is possible here, since a much larger clone lies one base away. The V gene is TRBV6-4, the J gene TRBJ2-3; 9 bases agree with TRBD2. In germline, CDR1 is MRHNA, CDR2 SNTAGT. This CDR3 region has 14 residues. The V gene end was trimmed by 4 bases and the J gene end by 1 base; junction bases not matched to a gene: 0. The CDR3 reads CASSVAGGTDTQYF. Written as DNA, the CDR3 is TGTGCCAGCAGTGTAGCGGGGGGCACAGATACGCAGTATTTT.

This clone was seen only a few times. V is TRBV19 and J is TRBJ1-5, with D maybe TRBD1 (5 bases). The V and J ends lost 6 bases and 0 bases respectively, with 12 bases between them. CDR1 LNHDA and CDR2 SQIVND come from the germline V gene (reference sequence). The CDR3 totals 15 residues. This chain's CDR3 is CASRRWGFSNQPQHF. The CDR3 region has the DNA TGTGCCAGTAGACGATGGGGCTTTAGCAATCAGCCCCAGCATTTT.

The genes are TRBV14 and TRBJ2-7; 7 positions match TRBD1. Germline V CDR1 and CDR2: SGHDN, FVKESK. This CDR3 contains 16 residues. J gave up 0 bases and V 2 bases, and 7 bases lay outside the gene matches. Here the CDR3 DNA reads TGTGCCAGCAGCCAAACAGGGACAGTGCGCTCCTACGAGCAGTACTTC. The encoded protein is CASSQTGTVRSYEQYF.

The chain is built from TRBV7-3 and TRBJ2-1; 9 bases fit TRBD2. The germline V gene has CDR1 SGHTA and CDR2 FQGTGA. Trimming removed 1 base from V and 6 bases from J; junction bases left unmatched: 7. There are 16 residues in the CDR3. The CDR3: CASSLMSGLAGNEQFF. Here the CDR3 DNA reads TGTGCCAGCAGCTTAATGTCGGGACTAGCTGGCAATGAGCAGTTCTTC.

The CDR3 spells CASSMDRGAGANVLTF. CDR3 DNA sequence: TGTGCCAGCAGCATGGACAGGGGGGCTGGGGCCAACGTCCTGACTTTC. The rearrangement links TRBV7-2 to TRBJ2-6; 10 bases line up with TRBD1. The CDR3 is 16 amino acids. Trimming took 5 bases from V and 2 from J; bases not matched to a gene: 3. Germline loops: CDR1 SGHTA, CDR2 FQGNSA.

The chain has TRBV6-6 and TRBJ2-1; 12 bases map to TRBD2. The germline CDR1 and CDR2 sequences are MNHNY and SVGAGI (reference sequence). The CDR3 is 13 residues long. V lost 10 bases to trimming and J lost 7 bases; unmatched junction nucleotides: 5. The CDR3, as DNA: TGTGCCACGAGACTAGCGGGGGTTAATGAGCAGTTCTTC. Translation: CATRLAGVNEQFF.

The gene calls are TRBV5-8 and TRBJ1-4; D gene ambiguous. The CDR3 has 11 amino acids. Trimming took off 4 bases at V and 10 bases at J, with 8 bases between the two ends. Germline-derived CDR1 and CDR2 are SGHTS and YDEGEE. The CDR3 region is CASSGGPKLFF. DNA of the CDR3: TGTGCCAGCAGCGGCGGGCCAAAACTGTTTTTT.

The chain carries TRBV4-3 and TRBJ2-5; 13 bases line up with TRBD2. From germline, CDR1 is LGHNA and CDR2 YSLEER. Trimming took 4 bases from V and 7 from J; bases not matched to a gene: 6. This CDR3 comprises 15 residues. In DNA form, the CDR3 reads TGCGCCAGCAGCCTTGGGACTAGCGGGGTGGGGACCCAGTACTTC. Protein product: CASSLGTSGVGTQYF.

This chain connects TRBV30 to TRBJ1-1; 8 nucleotides agree with TRBD1. The germline gives CDR1 GTSNPN, CDR2 SVGIG (reference sequence). V trimming: 3 bases; J trimming: 1 base; junction bases outside the gene matches: 4. This CDR3 has 14 amino acids. The chain's CDR3 is CAWREQGGNTEAFF. CDR3 sequence (DNA): TGTGCCTGGAGGGAACAGGGGGGGAACACTGAAGCTTTCTTT.

The chain is built from TRBV18 and TRBJ2-7; D perhaps matches TRBD1 (7 bases). The V and J ends lost 4 bases and 3 bases respectively, with 10 bases between them. The germline CDR1 and CDR2 sequences are KGHSH and LQKENI. The CDR3 sequence is 13 residues long. The CDR3 is CASSRRDSYEQYF. CDR3 DNA: TGTGCCAGCTCACGGCGGGACAGCTACGAGCAGTACTTC. Drawing the rest from reference TRBV18 and TRBJ2-7, the complete variable domain is NAGVMQNPRHLVRRRGQEARLRCSPMKGHSHVYWYRQLPEEGLKFMVYLQKENIIDESGMPKERFSAEFPKEGPSILRIQQVVRGDSAAYFCASSRRDSYEQYFGPGTRLTVT.

The chain has TRBV18 and TRBJ1-1; D is unclear. The V gene lost 6 bases and the J gene lost 3 bases, with 11 bases spanning the gap. The CDR3 runs to 13 residues. Germline-derived CDR1 and CDR2 are KGHSH and LQKENI. CDR3 residues: CASSTAGYTEAFF. The CDR3 coding sequence is TGTGCCAGCTCGACGGCGGGGTACACTGAAGCTTTCTTT.

V is TRBV7-2 and J is TRBJ2-3; the match to TRBD2 covers 11 bases. Germline loops: CDR1 SGHTA, CDR2 FQGNSA. This CDR3 is 19 amino acids long. V dropped 0 bases and J dropped 2; count of bases not matched to a gene: 10. The CDR3 DNA sequence: TGTGCCAGCAGCTTAGCGTTGAGGCTAGCGGGGGGATACACAGATACGCAGTATTTT. Its protein product is CASSLALRLAGGYTDTQYF.

The chain couples TRBV2 to TRBJ1-1; the D gene is possibly TRBD1 (5 bases). The CDR3 consists of 15 residues. With 3 bases removed from V and 9 bases from J, the gap between germline ends came to 20 bases. Per germline, CDR1 SNHLY and CDR2 FYNNEI. The CDR3 region is CASSDASRGVGQAFF. CDR3 nucleotide sequence: TGTGCCAGCAGTGATGCCTCTCGTGGGGTGGGGCAAGCTTTCTTT.

This chain connects TRBV5-1 to TRBJ1-5, with D possibly being TRBD1 (5 bases). The CDR3 runs to 15 residues. Germline V gives CDR1 SGHRS, CDR2 YFSETQ. Trimming removed 0 bases at V and 4 bases at J, with 11 bases between. CDR3 loop: CASSLEGQGNQPQHF. CDR3 nucleotide sequence: TGCGCCAGCAGCTTGGAGGGGCAGGGAAATCAGCCCCAGCATTTT. The full variable domain, with the rest looked up from reference TRBV5-1 and TRBJ1-5, is KAGVTQTPRYLIKTRGQQVTLSCSPISGHRSVSWYQQTPGQGLQFLFEYFSETQRNKGNFPGRFSGRQFSNSRSEMNVSTLELGDSALYLCASSLEGQGNQPQHFGDGTRLSIL.

The chain carries TRBV7-2 and TRBJ2-3, with a tentative D call TRBD1 (5 bases). In germline, CDR1 is SGHTA, CDR2 FQGNSA. The CDR3 has 14 residues. Trimming pared 3 bases from V and 3 bases from J, leaving 10 bases between. The CDR3 nucleotides read TGTGCCAGCAGCTTCAGGGTCGGGACAGATACGCAGTATTTT. Amino acids: CASSFRVGTDTQYF.

This chain joins TRBV4-1 and TRBJ1-6; possible D gene TRBD1, 6 bases. The germline CDR1 and CDR2 sequences are MGHRA and YSYEKL. V was clipped by 7 bases and J by 9 bases, with 28 bases between them. The CDR3 consists of 18 residues. This chain's CDR3 is CASTHFITGTNRSSPLHF. The CDR3 DNA reads TGCGCCAGCACCCACTTCATTACAGGGACAAATAGGAGTTCACCCCTCCACTTT.

This chain connects TRBV10-3 to TRBJ1-6; D may be TRBD1 (6 bases). V gave up 10 bases and J gave up 4 bases, with 17 bases separating them. CDR1 and CDR2 (germline): ENHRY, SYGVKD. The CDR3 is made up of 15 amino acids. The CDR3 nucleotides are TGTGCCACCCGGGGGGGGGCGGTTTATAATTCACCCCTCCACTTT. Its translation is CATRGGAVYNSPLHF.

The chain couples TRBV7-3 to TRBJ2-4, with TRBD1 matching 9 bases. The V gene end was trimmed by 5 bases and the J gene end by 0 bases; junction bases not matched to a gene: 5. CDR3 size: 16 residues. CDR1 SGHTA and CDR2 FQGTGA come from the germline V gene. The CDR3 region is CASSLRDRVAKNIQYF. Here the CDR3 DNA reads TGTGCCAGCAGCCTCAGGGACAGGGTAGCCAAAAACATTCAGTACTTC.

The chain employs TRBV9 and TRBJ1-2; 11 bases match TRBD1. The CDR3 runs to 15 residues. The V segment lost 3 bases and the J segment 4 bases; nucleotides outside the gene matches: 5. CDR1 is SGDLS, CDR2 YYNGEE, per germline. The CDR3: CASSATGTGGYGYTF. DNA for the CDR3: TGTGCCAGCAGCGCAACCGGGACAGGGGGCTATGGCTACACCTTC.

The chain employs TRBV4-3 and TRBJ2-1; 12 bases are shared with TRBD2. V was pared by 3 bases and J by 4 bases, with 10 bases of the junction left unmatched. The germline gives CDR1 LGHNA, CDR2 YSLEER. This CDR3 spans 18 amino acids. Here the CDR3 reads CASSQVRGLAGLYNEQFF. The DNA of the CDR3 is TGCGCCAGCAGCCAGGTACGAGGACTAGCGGGGCTATACAATGAGCAGTTCTTC.

This clone was seen just once. The genes are TRBV6-4 and TRBJ1-2; 7 positions agree with TRBD1. CDR3 length: 14 residues. Looked up from germline, CDR1 is MRHNA and CDR2 is SNTAGT. The V segment lost 1 base and the J segment 8 bases; nucleotides outside the gene matches: 7. The CDR3 region is CASSDYWTGGGYTF. The CDR3 nucleotides read TGTGCCAGCAGTGACTATTGGACAGGCGGGGGCTACACCTTC.